A selection of T cell receptor beta chains follows, all from one sample in a study of T cells after yellow fever vaccination. TCRdb fed the 5' RACE reads into MiXCR, producing one record per CDR3 protein. The sample lists about 110,000 distinct CDR3 sequences; 8.4% were seen once. The source was CD8+ T cells sorted from PBMCs, collected 45 days after the yellow fever booster vaccination. These receptors were obtained from a man aged 25-45 years who received the YFV17D yellow fever vaccine. CDR3s include the opening cysteine and the closing phenylalanine or tryptophan. The order of the fields is CDR3 protein, J gene, CDR3 length, V gene.

CASSQFARAGELFF TRBJ2-2 14 TRBV4-3
CASSLRLNLYEQYF TRBJ2-7 14 TRBV7-6
CASSYFDPYNEQFF TRBJ2-1 14 TRBV6-2/TRBV6-3
CASRWGDSNQPQHF TRBJ1-5 14 TRBV28
CATPGVAPYEDTQYF TRBJ2-3 15 TRBV21-1
CASSEALGLAGELEQFF TRBJ2-1 17 TRBV2
CATSRGRQSFYNEQFF TRBJ2-1 16 TRBV15
CASSVGTGGSNQPQHF TRBJ1-5 16 TRBV7-6
CASSLYGLGDEQYF TRBJ2-7 14 TRBV4-3
CASSVRETQYF TRBJ2-5 11 TRBV12-3/TRBV12-4
CSARPRGARGDNEQFF TRBJ2-1 16 TRBV20-1
CASSPIGTLAGELFF TRBJ2-2 15 TRBV12-3/TRBV12-4
CSNSGSYNEQFF TRBJ2-1 12 TRBV20-1
CASSSVQGADTQYF TRBJ2-3 14 TRBV5-1
CASSQELGLATYEQYF TRBJ2-7 16 TRBV4-2
CASSFLRSGDNEQFF TRBJ2-1 15 TRBV12-3/TRBV12-4
CASSEYFGSRDTDTQYF TRBJ2-3 17 TRBV25-1
CASSLGGTNYGYTF TRBJ1-2 14 TRBV13
CASSVDVATLSTEAFF TRBJ1-1 16 TRBV9
CASSSTFNEKLFF TRBJ1-4 13 TRBV19
CASINSGSLDTQYF TRBJ2-3 14 TRBV2
CSARDKYYEQYF TRBJ2-7 12 TRBV20-1
CSARKGFEQFF TRBJ2-1 11 TRBV20-1
CSVAPGQGIEQYF TRBJ2-7 13 TRBV29-1
CASSFWGSSETQYF TRBJ2-5 14 TRBV19
CASINRWGLERNTEAFF TRBJ1-1 17 TRBV5-6
CSAGGLAGVNEQFF TRBJ2-1 14 TRBV20-1
CASSRLEYEQFF TRBJ2-1 12 TRBV5-5
CASSLSASWGRETQYF TRBJ2-5 16 TRBV28
CATSSGLAGAMEETQYF TRBJ2-5 17 TRBV15
CASSQDRLGQAFF TRBJ1-1 13 TRBV4-3
CAISGPVREQYF TRBJ2-7 12 TRBV10-3
CASSFRDRISYEQYF TRBJ2-7 15 TRBV12-3/TRBV12-4
CASSQDLGGRPSYEQYF TRBJ2-7 17 TRBV3-1
CASSPGFVDTQYF TRBJ2-3 13 TRBV6-1
CASSADMAGTEAFF TRBJ1-1 14 TRBV7-2
CASSLIAGRNEQYF TRBJ2-7 14 TRBV6-5
CASTSGPDSGANVLTF TRBJ2-6 16 TRBV6-2/TRBV6-3
CSVSGHSTDTQYF TRBJ2-3 13 TRBV29-1
CASSPGGGSPLHF TRBJ1-6 13 TRBV12-3/TRBV12-4
CASSQNRDSNQPQHF TRBJ1-5 15 TRBV4-3
CASSRGTGQETQYF TRBJ2-5 14 TRBV9
CATDGTGGTYEQYF TRBJ2-7 14 TRBV7-9
CSVDPGTQYF TRBJ2-3 10 TRBV29-1
CSVEGWEGDANIQYF TRBJ2-4 15 TRBV29-1